Following are 29 T cell receptor beta chains from one sample sequenced in a study of cytomegalovirus exposure and HLA in healthy donors. Both 60 Vbeta primers and 13 Jbeta primers went into the PCR. The repertoire was sequenced with immunoSEQ multiplex PCR; TCRdb's copy has only in-frame clones and lacks some. This sample's table has 95,000 to 150,000 clones. The sequencing input was PBMCs. The receptors were gathered from a young man in good health and CMV-seronegative.

The chain has TRBV6-1 and TRBJ2-3, with 7 bases identical to TRBD1. CDR1 is MNHNS, CDR2 SASEGT, per germline. After removal of 4 bases from V and 2 bases from J, the junction contained 6 bases not matched to a gene. This CDR3 has 15 amino acids. CDR3 protein: CASSASDRTTDTQYF. The CDR3 DNA sequence: TGTGCCAGCAGTGCTTCGGACAGGACCACAGATACGCAGTATTTT.

The chain is built from TRBV6-5 and TRBJ2-5; 10 nucleotides align to TRBD2. Germline V gives CDR1 MNHEY, CDR2 SVGAGI. V gave up 7 bases and J gave up 4 bases; unmatched junction bases: 9. The CDR3 totals 15 residues. CDR3 nucleotide sequence: TGTGCCAGCACCTTTACTAGCGGGATAGGAGAGACCCAGTACTTC. Its translation: CASTFTSGIGETQYF.

This rearrangement joins TRBV28 to TRBJ1-4, with 10 bases that match TRBD1. V was pared by 5 bases and J by 5 bases, with 17 bases of the junction left unmatched. The CDR3 is made up of 19 amino acids. The germline CDR1 and CDR2 sequences are MDHEN and SYDVKM. The CDR3 DNA follows: TGTGCCAGCAGTGTCCCCTTGTATGAGACAGGGGGCTGGAATGAAAAACTGTTTTTT. It codes for CASSVPLYETGGWNEKLFF.

The gene calls are TRBV5-1 and TRBJ1-4, with a possible D match to TRBD1 (5 bases). This CDR3 has 17 amino acids. The V end was cut by 1 base, the J end by 0 bases, with 13 bases between. Per germline, CDR1 SGHRS and CDR2 YFSETQ. CDR3 in amino acids: CASSLNPRGATNEKLFF. The DNA for the CDR3 is TGCGCCAGCAGCTTGAACCCCCGGGGGGCAACTAATGAAAAACTGTTTTTT.

The J gene is TRBJ2-7, the V gene TRBV2, with 11 bases that match TRBD2. The germline V gene has CDR1 SNHLY and CDR2 FYNNEI. The CDR3 extends over 17 amino acids. V shed 0 bases and J 4 bases; nucleotides not matched to a gene: 8. The CDR3 sequence: CASSEALRTSGSYEQYF. The CDR3 coding sequence is TGTGCCAGCAGTGAAGCGCTGAGAACTAGCGGGAGTTACGAGCAGTACTTC. The complete variable domain, with remaining parts taken from reference TRBV2 and TRBJ2-7, reads EPEVTQTPSHQVTQMGQEVILRCVPISNHLYFYWYRQILGQKVEFLVSFYNNEISEKSEIFDDQFSVERPDGSNFTLKIRSTKLEDSAMYFCASSEALRTSGSYEQYFGPGTRLTVT.

The gene calls are TRBV5-6 and TRBJ2-7; D not certain. V was clipped by 0 bases and J by 6 bases, with 7 bases between them. This CDR3 has 12 residues. Per germline, CDR1 SGHDT and CDR2 YYEEEE. The CDR3 coding sequence is TGTGCCAGCAGCTTGGGGCAGCGCGAGCAGTACTTC. It codes for CASSLGQREQYF.

The rearrangement uses TRBV10-3 and TRBJ1-4, with D perhaps matching TRBD1 (5 bases). V was cut by 3 bases and J by 5 bases, with 13 bases left in between. The CDR3 consists of 15 residues. Germline values: CDR1 ENHRY, CDR2 SYGVKD. CDR3 in DNA: TGTGCCATCAGTGACGGGCAGGCAGGGAATGAAAAACTGTTTTTT. The encoded protein is CAISDGQAGNEKLFF.

The chain combines TRBV5-1 with TRBJ2-1; D call uncertain. This CDR3 has 17 residues. The germline V and J ends were trimmed by 2 bases and 2 bases, with 17 bases remaining between them. The germline V gene has CDR1 SGHRS and CDR2 YFSETQ. The CDR3 bases are TGCGCCAGCAGCTTTGAGAGGATCACCCACACCTACAATGAGCAGTTCTTC. It is translated as CASSFERITHTYNEQFF.

About this clone: Other DNA sequences in this specimen translate into the identical CDR3. The chain carries TRBV5-1 and TRBJ2-1, with 8 nucleotides matching TRBD2. This CDR3 has 15 residues. Germline CDR1 SGHRS, CDR2 YFSETQ. J lost 4 bases, V lost 0 bases, and 3 bases had no gene match. CDR3 sequence (DNA): TGCGCCAGCAGCTTGGAGGCTAGCGGGTACAATGAGCAGTTCTTC. This translates into CASSLEASGYNEQFF.

J is TRBJ2-1 and V is TRBV10-2; TRBD1 aligns across 12 bases. The CDR3 loop spans 14 amino acids. The V and J ends lost 6 bases and 7 bases, in that order; junction bases with no gene match: 4. Germline CDR1 reads WSHSY; CDR2 reads SAAADI. Here the CDR3 reads CASRPGQGANEQFF. The CDR3 bases are TGCGCCAGCAGACCGGGACAGGGGGCGAATGAGCAGTTCTTC.

This sequence joins TRBV6-1 and TRBJ2-1; tentatively, D is TRBD2 (5 bases). The CDR3 consists of 16 residues. Trimming removed 0 bases at V and 8 bases at J, with 17 bases between. Germline CDR1 MNHNS, CDR2 SASEGT. CDR3 amino acids: CASSEARLLSYDEQFF. The CDR3 nucleotides are TGTGCCAGCAGTGAAGCGAGACTACTCAGTTACGATGAGCAGTTCTTC.

The V call is TRBV28, the J call TRBJ1-3, with unresolved D. Germline values: CDR1 MDHEN, CDR2 SYDVKM. Trimming removed 3 bases from V and 0 bases from J, with 12 bases in between. This CDR3 comprises 16 residues. In DNA form, the CDR3 reads TGTGCCAGCAGTTTCCAGCGTACGGTCTCTGGAAACACCATATATTTT. It translates to CASSFQRTVSGNTIYF.

The chain combines TRBV28 with TRBJ1-4, with a tentative D call TRBD1 (6 bases). The V gene lost 10 bases and the J gene lost 8 bases, with 11 bases spanning the gap. Germline CDR1 is MDHEN and CDR2 is SYDVKM. The CDR3 length is 11 residues. The CDR3 region has the DNA TGTGCCACCAGGGGAGGGGAAAAACTGTTTTTT. This encodes CATRGGEKLFF. Variable domain in full (rest from reference TRBV28 and TRBJ1-4): DVKVTQSSRYLVKRTGEKVFLECVQDMDHENMFWYRQDPGLGLRLIYFSYDVKMKEKGDIPEGYSVSREKKERFSLILESASTNQTSMYLCATRGGEKLFFGSGTQLSVL.

CDR3 region: CASSLGRQGWTDTQYF. CDR3 in DNA: TGTGCCAGCAGCTTGGGGAGACAGGGGTGGACAGATACGCAGTATTTT. The rearrangement joins TRBV5-4 to TRBJ2-3, with 8 bases lining up with TRBD1. V gave up 0 bases and J gave up 3 bases; unmatched junction bases: 6. The CDR3 spans 16 residues. Germline-derived CDR1 and CDR2 are SGHNT and YYREEE (reference sequence).

The gene calls are TRBV28 and TRBJ1-4, with 7 bases fitting TRBD1. V dropped 5 bases and J dropped 5; count of bases not matched to a gene: 14. The CDR3 spans 17 residues. In germline, CDR1 is MDHEN, CDR2 SYDVKM. The chain's CDR3 is CASSPNPFGQDNEKLFF. In DNA form, the CDR3 reads TGTGCCAGCAGTCCTAACCCCTTTGGACAGGACAATGAAAAACTGTTTTTT.

V usage is TRBV19 and J usage is TRBJ1-1; TRBD1 agrees at 7 bases. Looked up from germline, CDR1 is LNHDA and CDR2 is SQIVND (reference sequence). The CDR3 is 11 residues long. J lost 8 bases, V lost 8 bases, and 5 bases had no gene match. The CDR3 region has the DNA TGTGCCAGTCGACAGGGTTCAGAAGCTTTCTTT. Its protein product is CASRQGSEAFF. The whole variable domain, remainder taken from reference TRBV19 and TRBJ1-1, is DGGITQSPKYLFRKEGQNVTLSCEQNLNHDAMYWYRQDPGQGLRLIYYSQIVNDFQKGDIAEGYSVSREKKESFPLTVTSAQKNPTAFYLCASRQGSEAFFGQGTRLTVV.

The J gene is TRBJ1-2, the V gene TRBV4-3; 7 nucleotides match TRBD1. This CDR3 comprises 15 residues. The trim removed 0 bases at V and 4 bases at J, leaving 5 bases unmatched. The germline CDR1 and CDR2 sequences are LGHNA and YSLEER. CDR3 protein: CASSQETGSFYGYTF. The DNA for the CDR3 is TGCGCCAGCAGCCAAGAGACAGGGTCTTTCTATGGCTACACCTTC.

This chain connects TRBV6-1 to TRBJ1-6, with 10 positions matching TRBD1. The CDR3 spans 15 residues. Looked up from germline, CDR1 is MNHNS and CDR2 is SASEGT. The ends lost 4 bases at V and 7 bases at J; junction bases unmatched: 4. The CDR3: CASSVTGGGNSPLHF. CDR3 bases: TGTGCCAGCAGTGTGACAGGGGGCGGGAATTCACCCCTCCACTTT.

The chain carries TRBV5-1 and TRBJ2-7; D gene uncertain. Germline CDR1 reads SGHRS; CDR2 reads YFSETQ. This CDR3 comprises 16 residues. V was shortened by 0 bases and J by 2 bases, with 15 bases between the two germline ends. The CDR3: CASSLGPNPTTYEQYF. The DNA for the CDR3 is TGCGCCAGCAGCTTGGGGCCTAACCCAACTACCTACGAGCAGTACTTC.

The chain combines TRBV19 with TRBJ2-3; TRBD2 might be the D (5 bases). This CDR3 is built from 17 residues. Germline V gene lookup returns CDR1 LNHDA and CDR2 SQIVND (reference sequence). With 1 base removed from V and 1 base from J, the gap between germline ends came to 15 bases. CDR3 bases: TGTGCCAGTAGTATAGTGGTGAGCGGAGTTGGCACAGATACGCAGTATTTT. It specifies CASSIVVSGVGTDTQYF.

The chain joins TRBV21-1 to TRBJ2-3; the table's D call, TRBD1, was not checked against the DNA. TRBV21-1 is recorded as a pseudogene. The CDR3 sequence is 17 residues long. Written as DNA, the CDR3 is TGTGCCAGCAGCAAAGGGGACACCCCGGGGAGCACAGATACGCAGTATTTT. Its translation: CASSKGDTPGSTDTQYF.

Points on this clone: At the DNA level, this CDR3 is encoded by other sequences in the same sample as well. The chain couples TRBV19 to TRBJ2-7; 10 bases line up with TRBD2. The CDR3 loop spans 14 amino acids. J was trimmed by 3 bases and V by 3 bases; bases with no gene match: 2. Germline V gene data show CDR1 as LNHDA and CDR2 as SQIVND (reference sequence). This chain's CDR3 is CASSIVAGGYEQYF. The CDR3 DNA sequence: TGTGCCAGTAGTATTGTAGCGGGAGGCTACGAGCAGTACTTC.

The rearrangement uses TRBV7-7 and TRBJ2-5; TRBD2 matches at 8 bases. Germline assignment: CDR1 SSHAT and CDR2 FNYEAQ (reference sequence). V was clipped by 5 bases and J by 5 bases; unmatched bases: 7. CDR3 size: 14 residues. The CDR3 here is CASSPGLVGETQYF. CDR3 nucleotides: TGTGCCAGCAGCCCGGGACTAGTGGGGGAGACCCAGTACTTC.

Here the CDR3 DNA reads TGTGCCAGCAGCCCCCCAGGCACTGCCTACGAGCAGTACTTC. This encodes CASSPPGTAYEQYF. This chain joins TRBV7-9 and TRBJ2-7, with D unresolved. The CDR3 runs 14 residues. Germline V CDR1 and CDR2: SEHNR, FQNEAQ (reference sequence). V gave up 5 bases and J gave up 2 bases, with 13 bases separating them.

This chain uses TRBV5-1 with TRBJ2-7, with 7 bases lining up with TRBD1. The CDR3 has 14 amino acids. V shed 7 bases, J shed 0 bases, and the junction held 7 bases outside the gene matches. From germline, CDR1 is SGHRS and CDR2 YFSETQ. CDR3 sequence (DNA): TGCGCCAGCTCCCCGCGGACAGGCTCCTACGAGCAGTACTTC. This gives the protein CASSPRTGSYEQYF.

CDR3 nucleotides: TGTGCCAGTAAGAAGACTAGCGGGAGAACAGATACGCAGTATTTT. Translated: CASKKTSGRTDTQYF. This rearrangement joins TRBV19 to TRBJ2-3, with 12 bases identical to TRBD2. The CDR3 has 15 amino acids. V was pared by 7 bases and J by 3 bases, with 5 bases of the junction left unmatched. CDR1 LNHDA and CDR2 SQIVND come from the germline V gene (reference sequence).

The gene calls are TRBV7-8 and TRBJ2-1; weak D call: TRBD2 (5 bases). Germline V gene lookup returns CDR1 SGHVS and CDR2 FQNEAQ. The CDR3 sequence is 15 residues long. V was clipped by 5 bases and J by 4 bases, with 15 bases between them. The DNA for the CDR3 is TGTGCCAGCAGCCCACCCCCCCGGACTTACAATGAGCAGTTCTTC. Translation gives CASSPPPRTYNEQFF.

In DNA form, the CDR3 reads TGTGCCAGCAGCTTGGTCCTATTTGGGACTAGGGAGGACTACGAGCAGTACTTC. Its protein product is CASSLVLFGTREDYEQYF. The gene calls are TRBV5-4 and TRBJ2-7; 8 bases line up with TRBD2. The CDR3 totals 18 residues. Trimming at V came to 0 bases and at J to 3 bases, leaving 14 bases not matched to a gene. From germline, CDR1 is SGHNT and CDR2 YYREEE (reference sequence).

V gene TRBV5-6 combines with J gene TRBJ2-1; 12 nucleotides agree with TRBD2. Germline V CDR1 and CDR2: SGHDT, YYEEEE. The CDR3 sequence is 15 residues long. V shed 3 bases, J shed 7 bases, and the junction held 5 bases outside the gene matches. DNA for the CDR3: TGTGCCAGCAGCTCTCTAGCGGGAGGGATTAATGAGCAGTTCTTC. Residues: CASSSLAGGINEQFF. The entire variable domain, with the rest obtained from reference TRBV5-6 and TRBJ2-1, is as follows: DAGVTQSPTHLIKTRGQQVTLRCSPKSGHDTVSWYQQALGQGPQFIFQYYEEEERQRGNFPDRFSGHQFPNYSSELNVNALLLGDSALYLCASSSLAGGINEQFFGPGTRLTVL.